A single sample is the source of the 5 T cell receptor beta chains below, sequenced in a study of T cells in Graves' hyperthyroidism and ophthalmopathy. RNA transcripts yielded amplified TCR beta CDR3 regions. The HTBI primer set drove a first-round RT-PCR of the TCR CDR3. TCRdb analysed the multiplex PCR reads with MiXCR anew, one entry per CDR3 protein. Counted here are roughly 380,000 distinct CDR3 sequences, roughly 15% occurring once; the ten biggest clones make up 5% to 6%. The source material was blood. These receptor sequences come from a woman aged 18-29 years with Graves' hyperthyroidism.

This clonotype was seen ten or more times. The V gene is TRBV12-3 or TRBV12-4, the J gene TRBJ1-3; D not certain. V lost 6 bases to trimming and J lost 0 bases, with 6 bases between them. The CDR3 contains 13 residues. Here the CDR3 reads CASRGTSGNTIYF. The CDR3 nucleotides read TGTGCCAGCAGGGGAACCTCTGGAAACACCATATATTTT.

This clonotype was detected ten times or more. The chain links TRBV28 to TRBJ2-1; 7 positions match TRBD1. The CDR3 consists of 17 residues. Germline lookup yields CDR1 MDHEN and CDR2 SYDVKM. The ends lost 6 bases at V and 3 bases at J; junction bases unmatched: 14. Written as DNA, the CDR3 is TGTGCCAGCAGCCCTCAGTGGGGACAGCCGAGCTACAATGAGCAGTTCTTC. It is translated as CASSPQWGQPSYNEQFF.

This clonotype appeared once. A clone one base away is much larger, so this may be a read error. The chain links TRBV5-5 to TRBJ2-1, with 7 bases lining up with TRBD2. The end of the DNA aligns better with TRBJ2-7, so the J call may be wrong. Per germline, CDR1 SGHKS and CDR2 YYEKEE (reference sequence). This CDR3 is 15 amino acids long. CDR3 protein: CASSLLGGDYNEQYF. In nucleotides, the CDR3 is TGTGCCAGCAGCTTATTGGGGGGGGACTACAATGAGCAGTACTTC.

This clonotype was detected many times. The genes are TRBV27 and TRBJ2-5; the D gene is possibly TRBD1 (6 bases). This CDR3 has 13 amino acids. Germline CDR1 is MNHEY and CDR2 is SMNVEV (reference sequence). V was clipped by 4 bases and J by 7 bases, with 13 bases between them. The CDR3 DNA reads TGTGCCAGCAGTTCTCACAGGGATGGGACCCAGTACTTC. Translation gives CASSSHRDGTQYF.

This clonotype has a count of ten or more. This chain links TRBV11-2 with TRBJ2-7; the match to TRBD1 covers 8 bases. The germline gives CDR1 SGHAT, CDR2 FQNNGV. The CDR3 extends over 13 amino acids. Unmatched junction bases numbered 1, after V lost 5 bases and J lost 1 base. Here the CDR3 reads CASSRQGSYEQYF. CDR3 nucleotides: TGTGCCAGCAGCAGACAGGGGTCCTACGAGCAGTACTTC.